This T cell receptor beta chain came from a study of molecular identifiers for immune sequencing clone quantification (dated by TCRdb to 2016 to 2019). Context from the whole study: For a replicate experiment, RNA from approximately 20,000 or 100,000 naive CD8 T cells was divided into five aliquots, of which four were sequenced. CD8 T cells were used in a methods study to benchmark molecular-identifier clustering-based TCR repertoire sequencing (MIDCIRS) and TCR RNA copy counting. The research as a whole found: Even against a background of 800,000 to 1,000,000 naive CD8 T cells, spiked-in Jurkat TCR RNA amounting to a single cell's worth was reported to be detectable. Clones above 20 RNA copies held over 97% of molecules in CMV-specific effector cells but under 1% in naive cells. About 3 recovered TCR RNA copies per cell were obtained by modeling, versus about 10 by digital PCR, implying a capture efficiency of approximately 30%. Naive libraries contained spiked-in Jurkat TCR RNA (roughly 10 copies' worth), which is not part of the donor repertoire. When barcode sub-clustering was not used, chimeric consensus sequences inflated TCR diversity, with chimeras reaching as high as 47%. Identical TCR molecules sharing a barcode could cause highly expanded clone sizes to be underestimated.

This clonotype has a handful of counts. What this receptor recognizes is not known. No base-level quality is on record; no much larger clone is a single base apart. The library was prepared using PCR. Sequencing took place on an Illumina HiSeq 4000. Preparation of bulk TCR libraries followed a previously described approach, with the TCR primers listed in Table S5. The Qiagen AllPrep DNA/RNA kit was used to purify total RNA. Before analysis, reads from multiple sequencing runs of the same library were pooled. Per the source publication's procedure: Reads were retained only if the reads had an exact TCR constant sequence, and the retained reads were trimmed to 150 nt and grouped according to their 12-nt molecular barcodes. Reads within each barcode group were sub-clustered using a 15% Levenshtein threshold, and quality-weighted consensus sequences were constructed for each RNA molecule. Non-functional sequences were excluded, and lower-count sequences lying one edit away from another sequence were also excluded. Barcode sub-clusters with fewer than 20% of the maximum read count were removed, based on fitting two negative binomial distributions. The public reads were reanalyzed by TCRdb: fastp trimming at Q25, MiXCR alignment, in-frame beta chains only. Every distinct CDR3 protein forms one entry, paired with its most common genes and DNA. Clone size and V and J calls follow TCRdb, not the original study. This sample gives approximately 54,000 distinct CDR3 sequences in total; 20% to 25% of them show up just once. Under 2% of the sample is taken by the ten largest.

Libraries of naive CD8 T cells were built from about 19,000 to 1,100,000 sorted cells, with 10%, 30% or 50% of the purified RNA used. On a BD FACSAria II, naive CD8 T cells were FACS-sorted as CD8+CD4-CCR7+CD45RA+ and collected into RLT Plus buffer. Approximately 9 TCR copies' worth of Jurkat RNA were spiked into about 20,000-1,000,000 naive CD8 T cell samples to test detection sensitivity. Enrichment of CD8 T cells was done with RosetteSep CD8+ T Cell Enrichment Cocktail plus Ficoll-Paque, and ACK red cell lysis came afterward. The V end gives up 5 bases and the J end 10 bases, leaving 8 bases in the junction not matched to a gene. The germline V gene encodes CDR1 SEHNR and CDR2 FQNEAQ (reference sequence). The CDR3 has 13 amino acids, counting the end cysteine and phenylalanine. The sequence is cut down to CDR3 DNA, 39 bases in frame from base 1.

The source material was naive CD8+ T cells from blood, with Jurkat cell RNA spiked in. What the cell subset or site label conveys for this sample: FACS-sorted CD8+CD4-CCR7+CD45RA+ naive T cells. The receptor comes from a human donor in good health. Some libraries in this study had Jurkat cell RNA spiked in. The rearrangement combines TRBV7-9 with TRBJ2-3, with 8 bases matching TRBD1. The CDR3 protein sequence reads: CASSAPGQEAQYF. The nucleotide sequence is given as TGTGCCAGCAGCGCACCGGGACAGGAGGCGCAGTATTTT.